These 29 T cell receptor beta chains came from one sample sequenced in a study of radiotherapy plus CTLA-4 blockade in lung cancer. Produced via immunoSEQ multiplex PCR; TCRdb's table is partial and in-frame only. The sample lists approximately 60,000 clones, about 80% occurring once. Sequencing was performed on peripheral blood, taken from a patient treated with radiotherapy plus ipilimumab. These receptors originate from a human donor with non-small cell lung cancer whose response to radiotherapy plus ipilimumab could not be evaluated.

This rearrangement joins TRBV7-8 to TRBJ1-2; 7 nucleotides agree with TRBD1. This CDR3 is built from 16 residues. Germline CDR1 is SGHVS and CDR2 is FQNEAQ. V dropped 3 bases and J dropped 2; count of bases not matched to a gene: 9. As DNA, the CDR3 is TGTGCCAGCAGCTTGGACGTGACAGGGTACAACTATGGCTACACCTTC. Translated: CASSLDVTGYNYGYTF.

The chain uses TRBV19 and TRBJ1-2; D call uncertain. Germline V gene sequence: CDR1 LNHDA, CDR2 SQIVND (reference sequence). Trimming cost V 6 bases and J 2 bases, with 13 bases left between them. The CDR3 runs to 14 residues. CDR3 sequence: CASSLPGNNYGYTF. CDR3 nucleotides: TGTGCCAGTAGCCTGCCCGGGAACAACTATGGCTACACCTTC.

The count of this clone is one. The rearrangement uses TRBV7-9 and TRBJ1-2, with D possibly matching TRBD1 (6 bases). The V gene lost 5 bases and the J gene lost 7 bases, with 20 bases spanning the gap. Germline V gene sequence: CDR1 SEHNR, CDR2 FQNEAQ (reference sequence). This CDR3 has 15 amino acids. For the CDR3, the DNA is TGTGCCAGCAGCCTCGCGACGGGGGGCGAATCTGGCTACACCTTC. Translating gives CASSLATGGESGYTF.

The chain couples TRBV5-6 to TRBJ2-5; D unresolved. The CDR3 covers 13 residues. V lost 2 bases to trimming and J lost 5 bases, with 10 bases between them. Germline V gene lookup returns CDR1 SGHDT and CDR2 YYEEEE. This CDR3 reads CASSLLTGETQYF. In DNA form, the CDR3 reads TGTGCCAGCAGCTTACTGACCGGGGAGACCCAGTACTTC.

Comment on this clone: Different DNA sequences within this sample yield the same CDR3. The J gene is TRBJ1-1, the V gene TRBV10-1; no definite D call. Per germline, CDR1 WNHNN and CDR2 SYGVQD (reference sequence). V lost 3 bases to trimming and J lost 5 bases, with 7 bases between them. The CDR3 is 12 amino acids. The CDR3: CASSDGGTEAFF. The CDR3 coding sequence is TGCGCCAGCAGTGACGGCGGGACTGAAGCTTTCTTT.

The V call is TRBV7-6, the J call TRBJ1-2, with D unclear. From germline, CDR1 is SGHVS and CDR2 FNYEAQ. V was trimmed by 2 bases and J by 7 bases, leaving 11 bases between them. CDR3 length equals 13 residues. Here the CDR3 reads CASSLMRAGGYTF. Here the CDR3 DNA reads TGTGCCAGCAGCTTAATGAGGGCTGGTGGCTACACCTTC.

This chain links TRBV13 with TRBJ2-3; tentative D call: TRBD2 (5 bases). CDR3 length: 12 amino acids. Trimming left V 5 bases short and J 7 bases short, with 10 bases between. CDR1 and CDR2 (germline): PRHDT, FYEKMQ (reference sequence). For the CDR3, the DNA is TGTGCCAGCAGCAGACGGAGGAATACGCAGTATTTT. It is translated as CASSRRRNTQYF.

The rearrangement joins TRBV5-8 to TRBJ1-4; 12 bases are shared with TRBD1. The CDR3 sequence is 17 residues long. V trimming: 4 bases; J trimming: 0 bases; junction bases outside the gene matches: 4. Per germline, CDR1 SGHTS and CDR2 YDEGEE. The CDR3 is CASSRDRGHATNEKLFF. CDR3 in DNA: TGTGCCAGCAGCCGGGACAGGGGGCATGCAACTAATGAAAAACTGTTTTTT.

J is TRBJ2-7 and V is TRBV9; 9 bases match TRBD2. CDR3 length: 16 residues. Germline assignment: CDR1 SGDLS and CDR2 YYNGEE. V lost 0 bases, J lost 3 bases, and 7 bases stayed unmatched. This CDR3 reads CASSVAGAGGIYEQYF. For the CDR3, the DNA is TGTGCCAGCAGCGTAGCGGGTGCGGGAGGGATCTACGAGCAGTACTTC.

The rearrangement joins TRBV4-1 to TRBJ2-1; 13 bases are a match to TRBD2. This CDR3 contains 15 residues. The germline V gene has CDR1 MGHRA and CDR2 YSYEKL. The J segment lost 8 bases and the V segment lost 2 bases, leaving 3 bases of the junction unmatched. The CDR3 loop is CASSQTSGGDHEQFF. The CDR3, as DNA: TGCGCCAGCAGCCAAACTAGCGGGGGGGACCATGAGCAGTTCTTC.

V is TRBV4-3 and J is TRBJ1-3; possible D gene TRBD1, 6 bases. The CDR3 sequence is 14 residues long. V lost 0 bases and J lost 6, with 9 bases in between. Per the germline V gene, CDR1 is LGHNA and CDR2 is YSLEER. Written as DNA, the CDR3 is TGCGCCAGCAGCCAAGAGGACAGAAAAAACACCATATATTTT. It codes for CASSQEDRKNTIYF.

This clone is a singleton in its sample. The V and J genes are TRBV10-1 and TRBJ1-1, with a weak D call TRBD1 (5 bases). Germline V CDR1 and CDR2: WNHNN, SYGVQD (reference sequence). V shed 5 bases and J shed 3 bases, with 10 bases lying between them. This CDR3 comprises 13 residues. This chain's CDR3 is CASSRDRYTEAFF. As DNA, the CDR3 is TGCGCCAGCAGTCGAGACAGATACACTGAAGCTTTCTTT.

The V gene is TRBV11-3, the J gene TRBJ2-7; TRBD2 agrees at 7 bases. Germline V gene data show CDR1 as SGHNT and CDR2 as YENEEA. CDR3 length: 12 residues. Trimming at V came to 5 bases and at J to 5 bases, leaving 3 bases not matched to a gene. The CDR3 protein is CASSTGTNEQYF. The CDR3 DNA reads as TGTGCCAGCAGCACCGGGACTAACGAGCAGTACTTC. Full variable domain (remainder filled in from reference TRBV11-3 and TRBJ2-7): EAGVVQSPRYKIIEKKQPVAFWCNPISGHNTLYWYLQNLGQGPELLIRYENEEAVDDSQLPKDRFSAERLKGVDSTLKIQPAELGDSAVYLCASSTGTNEQYFGPGTRLTVT.

A note on this clone: The sample holds other DNA sequences that translate to the same CDR3. This chain links TRBV7-2 with TRBJ2-5; D is perhaps TRBD2 (7 bases). The germline CDR1 and CDR2 sequences are SGHTA and FQGNSA. The CDR3 covers 19 residues. V lost 4 bases and J 0 bases, leaving 24 bases between the germline ends. CDR3 sequence reads: CASSSPTEAGAPYQETQYF. The CDR3 region has the DNA TGTGCCAGCAGCTCGCCGACTGAGGCGGGGGCCCCGTACCAAGAGACCCAGTACTTC.

This chain connects TRBV21-1 to TRBJ2-2; no check of the table's D call, TRBD2, against the DNA was made. TRBV21-1 is a pseudogene. The CDR3 extends over 22 amino acids. The chain's CDR3 is CASSSKFLGLAGSLADTGELFF. DNA of the CDR3: TGTGCCAGCAGCAGCAAGTTCCTGGGACTAGCGGGGTCCCTAGCAGACACCGGGGAGCTGTTTTTT.

The chain is built from TRBV9 and TRBJ2-5; 9 nucleotides match TRBD2. V trimming: 4 bases; J trimming: 5 bases; junction bases outside the gene matches: 0. The germline CDR1 and CDR2 sequences are SGDLS and YYNGEE. CDR3 size: 12 residues. CDR3 DNA: TGTGCCAGCAGCCTAGCGGGGGAGACCCAGTACTTC. Translating gives CASSLAGETQYF.

V gene TRBV5-1 combines with J gene TRBJ2-1; no firm D call. The ends were cut back, 0 bases at V and 6 bases at J, with 4 bases in the middle. Germline V gene data show CDR1 as SGHRS and CDR2 as YFSETQ. The CDR3 totals 12 residues. The CDR3 loop is CASSLEANEQFF. The CDR3 nucleotides are TGCGCCAGCAGCTTGGAAGCCAATGAGCAGTTCTTC.

The J gene is TRBJ2-7, the V gene TRBV5-4, with 7 bases that match TRBD2. The germline V gene has CDR1 SGHNT and CDR2 YYREEE (reference sequence). The CDR3 has 17 amino acids. V trimming: 4 bases; J trimming: 1 base; junction bases outside the gene matches: 14. DNA of the CDR3: TGTGCCAGCAGCCAGTTACGTGGGGGGGATAGGTCCTACGAGCAGTACTTC. Its translation: CASSQLRGGDRSYEQYF.

This clone was observed a handful of times. This chain uses TRBV7-9 with TRBJ2-4; 12 bases line up with TRBD2. Trimming cost V 5 bases and J 0 bases; bases outside gene matches: 11. The CDR3 loop spans 19 amino acids. The germline V gene has CDR1 SEHNR and CDR2 FQNEAQ (reference sequence). CDR3 nucleotides: TGTGCCAGCAGCGCGCAATCCCTAGCGGGAGGGGGAGCCAAAAACATTCAGTACTTC. Its protein product is CASSAQSLAGGGAKNIQYF.

The V call is TRBV5-1, the J call TRBJ2-5, with a possible D match to TRBD2 (5 bases). V lost 6 bases and J lost 5, with 14 bases in between. Germline assignment: CDR1 SGHRS and CDR2 YFSETQ. The CDR3 spans 13 residues. The chain's CDR3 is CASKAAPRETQYF. The CDR3 nucleotides are TGCGCCAGCAAAGCGGCTCCCCGGGAGACCCAGTACTTC.

V is TRBV29-1 and J is TRBJ1-2; D not resolved. The CDR3 is 14 amino acids. The germline V and J ends were trimmed by 0 bases and 2 bases, with 10 bases remaining between them. The germline CDR1 and CDR2 sequences are SQVTM and ANQGSEA. The CDR3 sequence is CSVEDLGFNYGYTF. CDR3 bases: TGCAGCGTTGAAGATCTCGGGTTCAACTATGGCTACACCTTC.

This clone was recorded only once. The rearrangement links TRBV28 to TRBJ2-7, with 13 bases lining up with TRBD2. There are 16 residues in the CDR3. The trim removed 5 bases at V and 7 bases at J, leaving 11 bases unmatched. The germline V gene has CDR1 MDHEN and CDR2 SYDVKM. CDR3 in DNA: TGTGCCAGCAGTCTTTGGACTAGCGGGAGCGCCAGGGAGCAGTACTTC. Amino acid sequence: CASSLWTSGSAREQYF.

The chain combines TRBV7-8 with TRBJ2-3, with a weak D call TRBD2 (6 bases). Trimming cost V 3 bases and J 0 bases, with 10 bases left between them. CDR1 SGHVS and CDR2 FQNEAQ come from the germline V gene. This CDR3 is 15 amino acids long. The CDR3 region is CASSFAGPSTDTQYF. The CDR3 DNA reads TGTGCCAGCAGCTTCGCGGGGCCGAGCACAGATACGCAGTATTTT.

This chain connects TRBV9 to TRBJ2-1; 8 bases are a match to TRBD2. The CDR3 runs 16 residues. The trim removed 0 bases at V and 9 bases at J, leaving 11 bases unmatched. Germline V gene sequence: CDR1 SGDLS, CDR2 YYNGEE. In DNA form, the CDR3 reads TGTGCCAGCAGCGTAGCAGGCGGGAGGCGGGGGAGTGAGCAGTTCTTC. Translated: CASSVAGGRRGSEQFF.

The gene calls are TRBV7-6 and TRBJ2-1, with 11 bases identical to TRBD2. This CDR3 contains 16 residues. The V and J ends lost 5 bases and 2 bases, in that order; junction bases with no gene match: 5. CDR1 and CDR2 (germline): SGHVS, FNYEAQ. As DNA, the CDR3 is TGTGCCAGCAGCCCCGGGACTAGCGGTACCTACAATGAGCAGTTCTTC. Its protein product is CASSPGTSGTYNEQFF.

V and J are TRBV7-8 and TRBJ2-7; D remains ambiguous. The ends were cut back, 2 bases at V and 7 bases at J, with 15 bases in the middle. This CDR3 is built from 14 residues. The germline gives CDR1 SGHVS, CDR2 FQNEAQ. CDR3 region: CASSLNPGPPEQYF. The CDR3 coding sequence is TGTGCCAGCAGCTTAAACCCGGGTCCCCCTGAGCAGTACTTC.

The chain employs TRBV5-1 and TRBJ2-5; 12 nucleotides agree with TRBD1. The CDR3 has 14 amino acids. Germline CDR1 is SGHRS and CDR2 is YFSETQ. V lost 4 bases, J lost 5 bases, and 3 bases stayed unmatched. CDR3 nucleotides: TGCGCCAGCAGCCGGGGACAGGGGGCGGAGACCCAGTACTTC. It yields the protein CASSRGQGAETQYF.

This chain connects TRBV5-4 to TRBJ2-3; 14 bases are shared with TRBD2. The CDR3 totals 16 residues. Germline V gene sequence: CDR1 SGHNT, CDR2 YYREEE (reference sequence). The junction had 2 bases not matched to a gene; V was cut back by 4 bases and J by 1 base. CDR3 sequence reads: CASSGGLAGGTDTQYF. As DNA, the CDR3 is TGTGCCAGCAGCGGGGGACTAGCGGGAGGCACAGATACGCAGTATTTT.

This chain uses TRBV7-2 with TRBJ2-5; 9 nucleotides align to TRBD1. The J call may be incorrect, as the DNA end agrees better with TRBJ2-7. CDR3 length equals 16 residues. CDR1 is SGHTA, CDR2 FQGNSA, per germline. CDR3 nucleotides: TGTGCCAGCAGCTTAAGGGGGGGACAGGGAGGGTACGAGCAGTACTTC. It yields the protein CASSLRGGQGGYEQYF.